The rows below give T cell receptor beta chains drawn from one sample of a study of cytomegalovirus exposure and HLA in healthy donors. Sequenced by immunoSEQ multiplex PCR; TCRdb stores in-frame clones only, minus some. The sample carries tens of thousands of clones, around 62% recorded once. The sequenced material came from PBMCs. These receptors all come from a human donor in good health. Each CDR3 is given with its conserved first and last residue. D genes are given only for firm matches. Clone sizes are given selectively: once, few, many, or a class where the clone is expanded.

d_call	v_call	j_call	clone_size	cdr3_nt	cdr3_aa
NA	TRBV4-1	TRBJ2-7	NA	TGCGCCAGCAGCCAAGGGCAGGGGCCGGCCTACGAGCAGTACTTC	CASSQGQGPAYEQYF
NA	TRBV2	TRBJ1-1	NA	TGTGCCAGCGGGGTAGGGAGAGGCAACACTGAAGCTTTCTTT	CASGVGRGNTEAFF
TRBD2	TRBV29-1	TRBJ2-1	few	TGCAGCGTCAGGTCGAGCGGGGGGCTCTCCCTCTACAATGAGCAGTTCTTC	CSVRSSGGLSLYNEQFF
NA	TRBV7-8	TRBJ2-7	few	TGTGCCAGCAGCTCCCGGGACGCCGGGAGCTCCTACGAGCAGTACTTC	CASSSRDAGSSYEQYF
TRBD1	TRBV18	TRBJ2-3	NA	TGTGCCAGCTCACTTGCCCCCGGGACAGGGTCCACAGATACGCAGTATTTT	CASSLAPGTGSTDTQYF
NA	TRBV7-3	TRBJ2-2	NA	TGTGCCAGCAGCTTAATTGGTCTTCTTGGGCGGGGACGCACCGGGGAGCTGTTTTTT	CASSLIGLLGRGRTGELFF
TRBD1	TRBV19	TRBJ1-4	NA	TGTGCCAGTAGCCCCCGGGACAGCGGGTCGGCTGAAAAACTGTTTTTT	CASSPRDSGSAEKLFF
TRBD2	TRBV27	TRBJ2-3	NA	TGTGCCAGCAGTTTATCGATTTGGCTAGCGGGGGGTGAAACAGATACGCAGTATTTT	CASSLSIWLAGGETDTQYF
TRBD2	TRBV28	TRBJ2-5	NA	TGTGCCAGCAGTACCGGACTAGCGGGGGGAGGAGAGACCCAGTACTTC	CASSTGLAGGGETQYF
TRBD1	TRBV30	TRBJ1-2	NA	TGTGCCTGGAGTACCCCGGACAGGCCGAATGGCTACACCTTC	CAWSTPDRPNGYTF
TRBD1	TRBV7-9	TRBJ1-1	NA	TGTTCCAGCAGCCTAGGGACAGGGACTGAAGCTTTCTTT	CSSSLGTGTEAFF
TRBD1	TRBV5-1	TRBJ2-7	NA	TGCGCCAGCAGCCCACGACCAGGACAGGGGGCAAACGAGCAGTACTTC	CASSPRPGQGANEQYF
TRBD1	TRBV6-6	TRBJ2-7	NA	TGTGCCAGCACCCTACAGGGGGAGTCCTACGAGCAGTACTTC	CASTLQGESYEQYF
NA	TRBV30	TRBJ1-2	NA	TGTGCCTGGAATAGGAGAGGGAAGGATGGCTATGGCTACACCTTC	CAWNRRGKDGYGYTF
NA	TRBV30	TRBJ1-2	NA	TGTGCCTGGATAGGGCGGGGGGCCGATGGCTACACCTTC	CAWIGRGADGYTF
TRBD1	TRBV5-1	TRBJ1-2	once	TGCGCCAGCAGCGCTACCGGGACAGGGGATTTTGGCTACACCTTC	CASSATGTGDFGYTF
TRBD2	TRBV2	TRBJ2-5	NA	TGTGCCAGCAGTGAGTTACTAGCGGGGACCATCGGAGGGGAGACCCAGTACTTC	CASSELLAGTIGGETQYF
NA	TRBV7-6	TRBJ1-3	NA	TGTGCCAGCAGCGCCGGTGTAGGGGTAGACACCATATATTTT	CASSAGVGVDTIYF
TRBD1	TRBV7-9	TRBJ1-1	NA	TGTGCCAGCAGCCCGGCAGGGGGGACTGAAGCTTTCTTT	CASSPAGGTEAFF
TRBD2	TRBV4-3	TRBJ2-5	NA	TGCGCCAGCAGCCAAGACGCAGCGGGGGGGTCGTCTCAAGAGACCCAGTACTTC	CASSQDAAGGSSQETQYF
NA	TRBV6-1	TRBJ1-2	NA	TGTGCCAGCAGTGAAGACAGGGACTATGGCTACACCTTC	CASSEDRDYGYTF
TRBD1	TRBV29-1	TRBJ2-7	NA	TGCAGCGTCGGGACAGGGTTTACCTACGAGCAGTACTTC	CSVGTGFTYEQYF
TRBD1	TRBV7-9	TRBJ2-3	few	TGTGCCAGCAGCGTCGGACAGGGGCTGGCAGATACGCAGTATTTT	CASSVGQGLADTQYF